This T cell receptor beta chain was sequenced during a study of T cells in Graves' hyperthyroidism and ophthalmopathy. Germline V CDR1 and CDR2: SGHDN, FVKESK. The CDR3 runs to 15 residues. Amplification of TCR beta CDR3 regions used RNA as the template. With the HTBI primer set, the TCR CDR3 went through a first round of RT-PCR. One entry per CDR3 protein, called by TCRdb with MiXCR from the multiplex PCR reads. The table lists over 150,000 distinct CDR3 sequences, about a sixth of them singletons, with roughly 29% in the top ten. There are many counts of this clonotype. Its specificity is unknown. Study results and limitations: Most thyroid clonotypes that were expanded above 0.001 also turned up in blood.

With a duration under 2 months, the hyperthyroidism was newly diagnosed in patients aged 18 to 65. V usage is TRBV14 and J usage is TRBJ2-3, with 7 bases identical to TRBD2. This clonotype was sampled from a woman aged 45 to 65 with Graves' hyperthyroidism. The material sequenced was blood. CDR3 sequence (DNA): TGTGTCCGGCCCATTATAAGAGCGGGAAGGGATACGCAGTATTTT. It translates to CVRPIIRAGRDTQYF.